The clone carrying this T cell receptor beta chain was picked up many times. As yet, its antigen is unknown. The data belong to a study of blood T cells in healthy people across ages. Study-level points and caveats: Underestimates were what the diversity estimates from one million T cells were considered to be. Higher diversity and more naive CD4+ cells were features of long-lived donors, compared to aged donors.

Primed by a sample-barcoded 5' primer and a J-beta primer mix, a second PCR proceeded for roughly 6 to 12 cycles. A single record per CDR3 protein comes from TCRdb applying MiXCR to the 5' RACE reads. The sample includes about 580,000 distinct CDR3 sequences, about 45% seen only once; the top ten take approximately 25%. The CDR3 sequence is 17 residues long. CDR1 DFQATT and CDR2 SNEGSKA come from the germline V gene (reference sequence). Germline trimming cut 3 bases from V and 6 bases from J; bases unmatched to any gene: 18. The receptor comes from a man aged 80 or over in good health. The J gene is TRBJ2-3, the V gene TRBV20-1; 7 nucleotides line up with TRBD2. Sequencing was carried out using blood. DNA of the CDR3: TGCAGTGCTAGCCAGAAGAATCGAGCGGGGTCAAAGGATACGCAGTATTTT. As protein: CSASQKNRAGSKDTQYF.